These T cell receptor beta chains were read from a single sample in a study of CD8 T cells in Susac syndrome. TCRdb processed the immunoSEQ multiplex PCR reads anew with MiXCR; each CDR3 protein has one entry. The sample yields 150,000 to 200,000 distinct CDR3 sequences, roughly 94% seen once. The source material was CD4+ T cells from PBMCs. These receptors were obtained from a human donor in good health. Both conserved end residues are part of each CDR3. D genes are given only for firm matches. Clone size is shown for a subset of rows, as once, few, many or a class of expanded clone.

. TRBJ2-7 TRBD1 TRBV29-1 TGCAGCGTGGATGGACAGGGGACCTACGAGCAGTACTTC CSVDGQGTYEQYF
. TRBJ1-5 TRBD1 TRBV12-3/TRBV12-4 TGTGCCAGCAGTTTCTCTCACAGGGGGCTTCAGCCCCAGCATTTT CASSFSHRGLQPQHF
once TRBJ2-1 . TRBV20-1 TGCAGTGCTCAGAAGCGGGCCTACTACAATGAGCAGTTCTTC CSAQKRAYYNEQFF
. TRBJ2-7 TRBD2 TRBV2 TGTGCCAGCAGTGGTTTACGTTCCGGGACTAGGGGAATCTACGAGCAGTACTTC CASSGLRSGTRGIYEQYF
. TRBJ2-1 TRBD2 TRBV6-5 TGTGCCAGCAGTTACCGGGAGGGATACAATGAGCAGTTCTTC CASSYREGYNEQFF
once TRBJ1-2 TRBD1 TRBV30 TGTGCCTGGAAAGATCAGGGGGCGGCCTATGGCTACACCTTC CAWKDQGAAYGYTF
. TRBJ2-5 TRBD1 TRBV20-1 TGCAGTGCTACCGGACAGGGACAAGAGACCCAGTACTTC CSATGQGQETQYF
. TRBJ2-7 TRBD2 TRBV28 TGTGCCAGCAGTCTTACTAGCGGGTTCTCCTACGAGCAGTACTTC CASSLTSGFSYEQYF
. TRBJ1-5 . TRBV15 TGTGCCACCAGCAGAGCGGGGGATCAGCCCCAGCATTTT CATSRAGDQPQHF
. TRBJ2-5 . TRBV7-2 TGTGCCAGCAGCTTAAGGGGCCAGAGCTGGGAGACCCAGTACTTC CASSLRGQSWETQYF
. TRBJ2-7 TRBD2 TRBV18 TGTGCCAGCTCACCCGGACTAGGGCGGGAAGAGCAGTACTTC CASSPGLGREEQYF
. TRBJ1-4 . TRBV7-2 TGTGCCAGCAGCTTAAGCCGGTCTAATGAAAAACTGTTTTTT CASSLSRSNEKLFF
. TRBJ1-1 TRBD1 TRBV29-1 TGCAGCGTTGGGACAGGGAGGTCCACTGAAGCTTTCTTT CSVGTGRSTEAFF
few TRBJ2-7 . TRBV7-6 TGTGCCAGCAGCGGGCGGGCTGAGCGAAGGCAGTACTTC CASSGRAERRQYF
once TRBJ1-2 . TRBV28 TGTGCCAGCAGCAGAATCTCATATGGCTACACCTTC CASSRISYGYTF
. TRBJ2-1 . TRBV24-1 TGTGCCACCAGTGATTTGGGGGCAGGGCCCTACAATGAGCAGTTCTTC CATSDLGAGPYNEQFF
. TRBJ1-1 . TRBV9 TGTGCCAGCAGCCCCCGGGACTCGGAGAACACTGAAGCTTTCTTT CASSPRDSENTEAFF
. TRBJ1-2 TRBD1 TRBV6-5 TGTGCCAGCAGGCTGGACAGGGGGAATGGCTACACCTTC CASRLDRGNGYTF
. TRBJ2-7 . TRBV24-1 TGTGCCACCGAGAGCTCCTACGAGCAGTACTTC CATESSYEQYF
. TRBJ2-3 . TRBV29-1 TGCAGCGCTAAACGACTGACAGGCACTAGCACAGATACGCAGTATTTT CSAKRLTGTSTDTQYF
. TRBJ1-1 TRBD1 TRBV27 TGTGCCAGCAGTCTCAGGGGGGGAAACACTGAAGCTTTCTTT CASSLRGGNTEAFF
. TRBJ2-7 TRBD1 TRBV30 TGTGCCTCGCAGGGGGCGTACGAGCAGTACTTC CASQGAYEQYF
. TRBJ1-4 . TRBV4-3 TGCGCCAGCAGCCAAGATATGCCTAATGAAAAACTGTTTTTT CASSQDMPNEKLFF
. TRBJ2-1 . TRBV5-1 TGCGCCAGCAGCTTGGAGTTTGACAATGAGCAGTTCTTC CASSLEFDNEQFF
. TRBJ2-3 . TRBV9 TGTGCCAGCAGCCTAGTGGGGCCCACAGATACGCAGTATTTT CASSLVGPTDTQYF
. TRBJ2-5 . TRBV30 TGTGCCTGGAGTGCCGGTAACCAAGAGACCCAGTACTTC CAWSAGNQETQYF
. TRBJ2-1 TRBD2 TRBV29-1 TGCAGCGGAGCGGGAGGGGCCCCGGGGAATGAGCAGTTCTTC CSGAGGAPGNEQFF
. TRBJ2-7 . TRBV19 TGTGCCACCTCAGTAGTCGGGCTGACCTACGAGCAGTACTTC CATSVVGLTYEQYF
. TRBJ2-3 TRBD2 TRBV12-3/TRBV12-4 TGTGCCAGCAGCCCCAACCAAGAAGCAGCGGGAGGGCTAGATACGCAGTATTTT CASSPNQEAAGGLDTQYF
. TRBJ1-5 . TRBV30 TGTGCCTGGACGGTCAGCCTCGATCAGCCCCAGCATTTT CAWTVSLDQPQHF
few TRBJ2-2 TRBD2 TRBV27 TGTGCCAGCAGTCTGGGACTAGCGGCCACCGGGGAGCTGTTTTTT CASSLGLAATGELFF
. TRBJ2-3 . TRBV7-3 TGTGCCAGCAGCTTACAAAGGACAGGCACAGATACGCAGTATTTT CASSLQRTGTDTQYF
. TRBJ1-2 . TRBV27 TGTGCCAGCAGACCGGGGTCAGGCCGAAACTATGGCTACACCTTC CASRPGSGRNYGYTF
. TRBJ1-1 . TRBV30 TGTGCCTGGGACACCGGGGGTTCTGAAGCTTTCTTT CAWDTGGSEAFF
. TRBJ1-5 . TRBV7-9 TGTGCCAGCAGCCGCGGGGGGTTGAGCAATCAGCCCCAGCATTTT CASSRGGLSNQPQHF
. TRBJ2-7 TRBD2 TRBV27 TGTGCCAGCAGTTTATCGTTTCTAGCGGGAGACGAGCAGTACTTC CASSLSFLAGDEQYF
. TRBJ1-1 . TRBV10-3 TGTGCCATCAGTGGAGGGAACATGAACACTGAAGCTTTCTTT CAISGGNMNTEAFF
. TRBJ2-7 TRBD2 TRBV4-3 TGCGCCAGCAGCCAAGCGGGAGGGCGCGAGCAGTACTTC CASSQAGGREQYF
. TRBJ2-7 TRBD2 TRBV6-6 TGTGCCAGCAGTACCGCCGGGACTAGCTACGAGCAGTACTTC CASSTAGTSYEQYF
. TRBJ2-7 . TRBV6-2/TRBV6-3 TGTGCCAGCGGCCGGTACTCCTACGAGCAGTACTTC CASGRYSYEQYF
. TRBJ2-6 . TRBV4-3 TGCGCCAGCAGCCAAGTACGATCCTCTGGGGCCAACGTCCTGACTTTC CASSQVRSSGANVLTF
. TRBJ2-4 TRBD1 TRBV15 TGTGCCACCAGCAGTACCCCGGGACAGGGAATATACATTCAGTACTTC CATSSTPGQGIYIQYF
. TRBJ1-4 . TRBV29-1 TGCAGCGTTGAGGATCCCCGGGTGTGGCTGTTTTTT CSVEDPRVWLFF
once TRBJ2-5 . TRBV3-1 TGTGCCAGCAGCCAGAGAAGCGGTATGGAGACCCAGTACTTC CASSQRSGMETQYF
. TRBJ2-1 . TRBV12-3/TRBV12-4 TGTGCCAGCAGTTTGGGGCCGAGGGAGTTCTTC CASSLGPREFF
. TRBJ1-2 TRBD1 TRBV5-1 TGCGCCAGCAGCTTGGGTCGGGACAGCTTATATGGCTACACCTTC CASSLGRDSLYGYTF
. TRBJ1-1 TRBD1 TRBV29-1 TGCAGCGGGGACAGGGGTCCTAACACTGAAGCTTTCTTT CSGDRGPNTEAFF
. TRBJ1-2 . TRBV5-4 TGTGCCAGCAGCTTGGCTGTTTCCTATGGCTACACCTTC CASSLAVSYGYTF